This T cell receptor beta chain was captured by sequencing in a study of identical twins. After template switching added a universal primer site, the resulting cDNA carried unique molecular identifiers. TCRdb recomputed calls from the 5' RACE reads with MiXCR, one row per CDR3 protein. The sample contains approximately 94,000 distinct CDR3 sequences, 5.9% of which appear only once. In its sample, this clonotype was seen many times. Antigen specificity is unknown. Findings of the study overall: Twin-shared out-of-frame alpha sequences showed excess low generation probability. For cord blood, abundant beta clonotypes had fewer insertions, unlike memory repertoires, which showed none.

Healthy Caucasians, and only they, were the donors. Germline values: CDR1 SNHLY, CDR2 FYNNEI. V lost 4 bases, J lost 4 bases, and 13 bases lay in between. The CDR3 consists of 14 residues. This receptor was identified in a woman between 45 and 60 years old in good health. Sequencing was carried out using memory T cells sorted from blood. This rearrangement joins TRBV2 to TRBJ1-2; D call uncertain. In DNA form, the CDR3 reads TGTGCCAGCAGTGTCTCCACAGTACCCTATGGCTACACCTTC. Translated: CASSVSTVPYGYTF.